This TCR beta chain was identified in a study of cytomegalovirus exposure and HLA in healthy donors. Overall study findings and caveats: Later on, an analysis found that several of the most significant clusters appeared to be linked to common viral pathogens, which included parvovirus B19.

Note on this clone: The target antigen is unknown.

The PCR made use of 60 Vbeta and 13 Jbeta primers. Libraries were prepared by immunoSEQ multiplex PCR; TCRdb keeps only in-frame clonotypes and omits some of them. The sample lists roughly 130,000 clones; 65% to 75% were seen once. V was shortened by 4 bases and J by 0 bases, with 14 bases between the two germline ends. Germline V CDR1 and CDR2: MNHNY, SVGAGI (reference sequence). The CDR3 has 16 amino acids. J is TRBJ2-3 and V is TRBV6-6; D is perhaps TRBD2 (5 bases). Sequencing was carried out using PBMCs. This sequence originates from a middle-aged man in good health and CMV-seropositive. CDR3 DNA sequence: TGTGCCAGCAGTTGGACTTCACTACTTAGCACAGATACGCAGTATTTT. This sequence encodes CASSWTSLLSTDTQYF.